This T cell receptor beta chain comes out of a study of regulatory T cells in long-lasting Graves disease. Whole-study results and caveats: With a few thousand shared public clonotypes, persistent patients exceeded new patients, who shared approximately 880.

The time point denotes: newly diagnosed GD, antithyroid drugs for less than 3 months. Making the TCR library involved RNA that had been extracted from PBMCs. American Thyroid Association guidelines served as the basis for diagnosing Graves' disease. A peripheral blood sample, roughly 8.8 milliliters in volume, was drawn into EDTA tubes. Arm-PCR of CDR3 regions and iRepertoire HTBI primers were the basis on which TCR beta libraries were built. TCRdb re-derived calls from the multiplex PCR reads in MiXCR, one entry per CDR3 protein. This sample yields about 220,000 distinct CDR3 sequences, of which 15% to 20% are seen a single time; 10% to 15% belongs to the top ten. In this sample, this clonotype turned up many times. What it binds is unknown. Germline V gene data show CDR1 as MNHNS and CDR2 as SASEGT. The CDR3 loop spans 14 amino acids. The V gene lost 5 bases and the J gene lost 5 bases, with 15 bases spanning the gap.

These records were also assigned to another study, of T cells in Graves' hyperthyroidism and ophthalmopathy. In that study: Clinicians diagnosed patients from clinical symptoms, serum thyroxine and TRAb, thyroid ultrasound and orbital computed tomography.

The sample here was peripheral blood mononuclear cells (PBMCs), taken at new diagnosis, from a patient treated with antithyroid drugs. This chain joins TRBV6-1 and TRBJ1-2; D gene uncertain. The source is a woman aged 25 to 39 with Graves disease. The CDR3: CASSPRDPGYGYTF. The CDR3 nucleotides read TGTGCCAGCAGTCCCCGGGATCCGGGGTATGGCTACACCTTC.